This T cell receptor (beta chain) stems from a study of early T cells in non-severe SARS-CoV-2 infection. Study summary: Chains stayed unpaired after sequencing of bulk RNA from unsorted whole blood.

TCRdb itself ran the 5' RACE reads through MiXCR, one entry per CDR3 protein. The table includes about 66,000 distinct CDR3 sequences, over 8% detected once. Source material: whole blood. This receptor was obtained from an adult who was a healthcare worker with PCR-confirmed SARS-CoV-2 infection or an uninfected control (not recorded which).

In DNA form, the CDR3 reads TGTGCCAGCAGTTTGCCAACAAACACCCAGTACTTC. This gives the protein CASSLPTNTQYF. This chain connects TRBV6-2 or TRBV6-3 to TRBJ2-5; D is uncertain. CDR1 and CDR2 from the germline V gene are MNHEY and SVGEGT. Trimming pared 4 bases from V and 8 bases from J, leaving 11 bases between. This CDR3 spans 12 amino acids.